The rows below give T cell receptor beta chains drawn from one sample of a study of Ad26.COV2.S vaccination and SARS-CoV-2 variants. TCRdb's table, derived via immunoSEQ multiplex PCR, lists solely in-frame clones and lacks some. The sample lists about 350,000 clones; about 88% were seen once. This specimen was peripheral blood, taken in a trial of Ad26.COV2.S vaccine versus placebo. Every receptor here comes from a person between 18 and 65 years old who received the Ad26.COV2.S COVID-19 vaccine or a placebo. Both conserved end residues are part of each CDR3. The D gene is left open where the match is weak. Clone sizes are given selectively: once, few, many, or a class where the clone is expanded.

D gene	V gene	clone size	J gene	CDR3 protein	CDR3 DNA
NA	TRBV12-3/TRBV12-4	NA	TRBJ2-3	CASSFSSSPTQYF	TGTGCCAGCAGCTTCTCTAGTAGCCCCACGCAGTATTTT
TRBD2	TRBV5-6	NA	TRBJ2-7	CASSLVGLAPWSEQYF	TGTGCCAGCAGCTTGGTGGGACTAGCACCTTGGAGCGAGCAGTACTTC
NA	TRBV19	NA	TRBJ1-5	CASRPSKVGLYSNQPQHF	TGTGCCAGTAGGCCCTCCAAGGTGGGCCTATATAGCAATCAGCCCCAGCATTTT
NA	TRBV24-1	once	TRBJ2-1	CATSDSTINEQFF	TGTGCCACCAGTGATTCGACTATCAATGAGCAGTTCTTC
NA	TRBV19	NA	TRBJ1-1	CASSIPTGVGGAFF	TGTGCCAGTAGTATACCGACAGGAGTGGGTGGAGCTTTCTTT
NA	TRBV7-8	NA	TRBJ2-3	CASSSLTRSKGADTQYF	TGTGCCAGCAGCTCCCTGACTAGATCCAAGGGCGCAGATACGCAGTATTTT
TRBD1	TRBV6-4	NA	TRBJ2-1	CASSVGTGETNEQFF	TGTGCCAGCAGCGTCGGGACAGGGGAGACCAATGAGCAGTTCTTC
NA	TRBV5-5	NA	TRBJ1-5	CASSFGSSPNQPQHF	TGTGCCAGCAGCTTCGGGTCTTCCCCAAATCAGCCCCAGCATTTT
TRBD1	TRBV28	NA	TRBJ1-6	CASSAFTGGRGDSPLHF	TGTGCCAGCAGTGCCTTCACAGGGGGCAGAGGGGATTCACCCCTCCACTTT
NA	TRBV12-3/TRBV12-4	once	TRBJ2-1	CASSLRQGNEQFF	TGTGCCAGCAGTTTAAGGCAGGGGAATGAGCAGTTCTTC
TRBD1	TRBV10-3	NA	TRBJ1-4	CAIRQGTANEKLFF	TGTGCCATCAGACAGGGGACGGCTAATGAAAAACTGTTTTTT
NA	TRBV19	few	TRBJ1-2	CASMGLYGYTF	TGTGCCAGTATGGGGCTCTATGGCTACACCTTC
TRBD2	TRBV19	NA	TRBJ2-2	CASHGLAGGRTGELFF	TGTGCCAGTCACGGACTAGCGGGGGGACGGACCGGGGAGCTGTTTTTT
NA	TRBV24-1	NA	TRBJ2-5	CATSERGHGVQETQYF	TGTGCCACCAGTGAGCGGGGACACGGGGTCCAAGAGACCCAGTACTTC
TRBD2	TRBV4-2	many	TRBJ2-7	CASSQDPIAGGPSGEQYF	TGTGCCAGCAGCCAAGATCCCATAGCGGGGGGGCCGAGTGGCGAGCAGTACTTC
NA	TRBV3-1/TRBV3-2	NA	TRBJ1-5	CASSLTGRNQPQHF	TGTGCCAGCAGTCTTACAGGGAGAAATCAGCCCCAGCATTTT
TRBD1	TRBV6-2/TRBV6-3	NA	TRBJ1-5	CASSFLGGTWSNQPQHF	TGTGCCAGCAGCTTCCTAGGGGGCACCTGGAGCAATCAGCCCCAGCATTTT
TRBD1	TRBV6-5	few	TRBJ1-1	CASRQTGSTEAFF	TGTGCCAGCAGACAGACAGGGAGCACTGAAGCTTTCTTT
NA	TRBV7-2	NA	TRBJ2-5	CASSQQEGETQYF	TGTGCCAGCAGCCAACAGGAGGGGGAGACCCAGTACTTC
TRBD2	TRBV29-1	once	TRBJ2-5	CSVEEAGLAGGETQYF	TGCAGCGTTGAAGAAGCCGGACTAGCGGGGGGAGAGACCCAGTACTTC
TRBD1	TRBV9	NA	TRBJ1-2	CASSLQGGPDGYTF	TGTGCCAGCAGCTTGCAGGGGGGTCCCGATGGCTACACCTTC
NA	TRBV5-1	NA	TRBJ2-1	CASTLSGGPWTGDEQFF	TGCGCCAGCACTCTCAGTGGGGGGCCCTGGACGGGCGATGAGCAGTTCTTC
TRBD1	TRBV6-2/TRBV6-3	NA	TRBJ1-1	CASSYPRQGIMNTEAFF	TGTGCCAGCAGTTACCCGAGACAGGGGATCATGAACACTGAAGCTTTCTTT
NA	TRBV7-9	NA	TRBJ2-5	CASSLAGRETQYF	TGTGCCAGCAGCTTAGCTGGGAGGGAGACCCAGTACTTC
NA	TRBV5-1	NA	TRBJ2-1	CASSGPNSNEQFF	TGCGCCAGCAGCGGACCTAATTCCAATGAGCAGTTCTTC
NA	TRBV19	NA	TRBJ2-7	CASSNGSAGRYEQYF	TGTGCCAGTAGTAACGGGAGCGCTGGCCGGTACGAGCAGTACTTC
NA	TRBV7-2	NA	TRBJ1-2	CASSLYQGSGYTF	TGTGCCAGCAGCTTATACCAGGGCAGTGGCTACACCTTC
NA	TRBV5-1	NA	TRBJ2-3	CASSSGHLTSTDTQYF	TGCGCCAGCAGCTCAGGACACCTTACTAGCACAGATACGCAGTATTTT
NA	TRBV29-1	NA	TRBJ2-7	CSAGGLTDSYEQYF	TGCAGCGCCGGTGGATTGACAGACTCCTACGAGCAGTACTTC
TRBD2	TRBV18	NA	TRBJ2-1	CASSPGRGSNEQFF	TGTGCCAGCTCACCGGGGAGGGGTAGCAATGAGCAGTTCTTC
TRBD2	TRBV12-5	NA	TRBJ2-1	CASGPPSGSSYNEQFF	TGTGCTAGTGGTCCGCCTAGCGGGAGCTCCTACAATGAGCAGTTCTTC
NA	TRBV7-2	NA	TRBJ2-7	CASSGGPEQYF	TGTGCCAGCAGCGGGGGCCCCGAGCAGTACTTC
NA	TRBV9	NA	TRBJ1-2	CASSVDPLTNYGYTF	TGTGCCAGCAGCGTAGATCCCTTAACTAACTATGGCTACACCTTC
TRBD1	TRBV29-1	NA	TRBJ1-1	CSAQGGNTEAFF	TGCAGCGCTCAGGGGGGGAACACTGAAGCTTTCTTT
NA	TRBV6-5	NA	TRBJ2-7	CASSYSRGAYEQYF	TGTGCCAGCAGTTACTCGCGGGGTGCCTACGAGCAGTACTTC
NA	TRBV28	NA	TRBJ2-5	CASSLPRSVIQETQYF	TGTGCCAGCAGTTTACCCAGGAGCGTTATTCAAGAGACCCAGTACTTC
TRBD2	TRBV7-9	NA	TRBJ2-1	CARGLAATNEQFF	TGTGCCAGGGGACTAGCGGCAACCAATGAGCAGTTCTTC
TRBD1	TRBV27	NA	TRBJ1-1	CASRGEGQGLGEAFF	TGTGCCAGCAGGGGGGAGGGACAGGGGTTAGGTGAAGCTTTCTTT
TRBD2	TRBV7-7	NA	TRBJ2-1	CASSLGTSGGYNEQFF	TGTGCTAGCAGCTTAGGGACTAGCGGGGGGTACAATGAGCAGTTCTTC
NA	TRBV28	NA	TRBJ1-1	CASSRTPEAFF	TGTGCCAGCAGCCGAACCCCTGAAGCTTTCTTT
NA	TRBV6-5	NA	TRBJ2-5	CASRGSSETQYF	TGTGCCAGCAGGGGATCGTCGGAGACCCAGTACTTC
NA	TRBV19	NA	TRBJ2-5	CASSRDRETQYF	TGTGCCAGTAGCCGGGACCGAGAGACCCAGTACTTC
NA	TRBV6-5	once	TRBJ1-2	CASSFTGPNYGYTF	TGTGCCAGCAGTTTCACAGGTCCCAACTATGGCTACACCTTC
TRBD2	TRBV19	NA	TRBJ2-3	CASSIQGAGSSTDTQYF	TGTGCCAGTAGTATACAAGGAGCGGGAAGTAGCACAGATACGCAGTATTTT
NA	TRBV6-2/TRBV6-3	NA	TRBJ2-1	CASSFRLPYNEQFF	TGTGCCAGCAGTTTCAGACTTCCCTACAATGAGCAGTTCTTC
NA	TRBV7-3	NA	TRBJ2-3	CASRASGTDTQYF	TGTGCCAGCAGGGCTAGCGGCACAGATACGCAGTATTTT
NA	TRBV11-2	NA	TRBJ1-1	CASSSSDRNTEAFF	TGTGCCAGCAGCAGTTCCGATAGGAACACTGAAGCTTTCTTT
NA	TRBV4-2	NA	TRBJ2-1	CASSQAPGTIVINEQFF	TGTGCCAGCAGCCAAGCCCCCGGGACCATAGTCATCAATGAGCAGTTCTTC
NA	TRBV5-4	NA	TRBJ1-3	CASSLAGSSGNTIYF	TGTGCCAGCAGCTTGGCCGGGAGCTCTGGAAACACCATATATTTT
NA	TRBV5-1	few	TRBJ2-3	CASSTQPQGRGTDTQYF	TGCGCCAGCAGCACCCAGCCCCAGGGAAGAGGGACAGATACGCAGTATTTT
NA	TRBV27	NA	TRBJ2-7	CASSLLGMGLGGEQYF	TGTGCCAGCAGTTTATTGGGGATGGGGTTGGGGGGCGAGCAGTACTTC
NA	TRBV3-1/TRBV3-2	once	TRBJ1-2	CASSHLDSYGYTF	TGTGCCAGCAGCCACTTGGACAGCTATGGCTACACCTTC
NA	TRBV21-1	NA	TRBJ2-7	CASSKDRRIYEQYF	TGTGCCAGCAGCAAAGACCGCAGGATATACGAGCAGTACTTC
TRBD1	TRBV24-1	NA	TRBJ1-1	CAVGTGGHRAFF	TGTGCCGTCGGGACAGGGGGCCACCGGGCTTTCTTT
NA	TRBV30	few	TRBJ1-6	CAWSGRTAYNSPLHF	TGTGCCTGGAGTGGGCGGACAGCCTATAATTCACCCCTCCACTTT
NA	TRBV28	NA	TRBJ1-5	CASTFGLSGYQPQHF	TGTGCCAGCACCTTTGGCCTATCAGGGTATCAGCCCCAGCATTTT
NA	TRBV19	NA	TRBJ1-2	CASTHQGRATNYGYTF	TGTGCCAGTACACACCAAGGGCGCGCCACGAACTATGGCTACACCTTC